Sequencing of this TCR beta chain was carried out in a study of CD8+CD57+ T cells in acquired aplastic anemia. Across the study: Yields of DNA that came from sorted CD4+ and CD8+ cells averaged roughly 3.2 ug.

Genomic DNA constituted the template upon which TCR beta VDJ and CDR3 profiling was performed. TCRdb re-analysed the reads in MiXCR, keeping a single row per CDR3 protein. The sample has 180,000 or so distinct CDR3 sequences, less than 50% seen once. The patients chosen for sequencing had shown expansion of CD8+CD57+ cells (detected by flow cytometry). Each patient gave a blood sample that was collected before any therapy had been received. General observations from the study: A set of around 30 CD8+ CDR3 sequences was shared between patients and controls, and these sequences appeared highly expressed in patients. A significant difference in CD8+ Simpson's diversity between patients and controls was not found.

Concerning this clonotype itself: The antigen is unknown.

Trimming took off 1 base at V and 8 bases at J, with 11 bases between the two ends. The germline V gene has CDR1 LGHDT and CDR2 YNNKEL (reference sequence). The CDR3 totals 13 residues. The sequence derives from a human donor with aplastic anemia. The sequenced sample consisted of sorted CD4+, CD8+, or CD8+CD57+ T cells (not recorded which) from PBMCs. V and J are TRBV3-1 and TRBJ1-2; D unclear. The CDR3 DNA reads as TGTGCCAGCAGCCAAGGAGAGGGAGGCGGCTACACCTTC. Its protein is CASSQGEGGGYTF. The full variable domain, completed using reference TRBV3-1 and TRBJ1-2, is DTAVSQTPKYLVTQMGNDKSIKCEQNLGHDTMYWYKQDSKKFLKIMFSYNNKELIINETVPNRFSPKSPDKAHLNLHINSLELGDSAVYFCASSQGEGGGYTFGSGTRLTVV.